This TCR beta chain was found in a study of Graves' ophthalmopathy and Graves' hyperthyroidism. Study-wide results and limits: Most thyroid clonotypes expanded beyond 0.001 frequency were also found in blood.

Amplified TCR beta CDR3 regions were obtained using RNA transcripts as template. First-round RT-PCR relied on HTBI primers, and a second-round multiplex PCR came next. One entry per CDR3 protein results from TCRdb running MiXCR on the multiplex PCR reads. The profile shows approximately 1.2 million distinct CDR3 sequences, around a third of them singletons. Participants with hyperthyroidism, aged 18 to 65, were newly diagnosed with under 2 months' duration. Other autoimmune diseases, uncontrolled infections, pregnancy or lactation ruled patients out of participation. Orbital computed tomography and thyroid ultrasound, along with TRAb, serum thyroxine and clinical symptoms, underpinned diagnosis. This CDR3 is built from 16 residues. V was trimmed by 1 base and J by 9 bases, leaving 16 bases between them. Germline CDR1 reads LNHNV; CDR2 reads YYDKDF (reference sequence). Comments on this clonotype: Its target is not known.

V usage is TRBV15 and J usage is TRBJ1-6, with a tentative D call TRBD1 (6 bases). Material: peripheral blood or thyroid tissue (not recorded which). This sequence was found in an adult man with Graves' hyperthyroidism. CDR3 coding DNA: TGTGCCACCAGCAGAGTAGGGGGGAGCATCAGTTCACCCCTCCACTTT. Its protein product is CATSRVGGSISSPLHF.